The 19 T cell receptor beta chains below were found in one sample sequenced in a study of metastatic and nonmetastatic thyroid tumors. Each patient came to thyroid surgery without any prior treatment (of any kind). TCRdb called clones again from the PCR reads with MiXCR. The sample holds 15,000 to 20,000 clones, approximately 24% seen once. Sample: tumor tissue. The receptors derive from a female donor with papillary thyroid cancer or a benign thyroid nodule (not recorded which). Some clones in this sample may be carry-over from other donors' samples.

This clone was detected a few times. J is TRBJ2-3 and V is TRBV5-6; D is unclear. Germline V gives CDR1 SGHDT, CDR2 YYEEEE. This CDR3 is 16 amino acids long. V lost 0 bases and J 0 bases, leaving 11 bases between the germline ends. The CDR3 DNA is TGTGCCAGCAGCTTGGCCCTTTCCCCAAGCACAGATACGCAGTATTTT. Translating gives CASSLALSPSTDTQYF.

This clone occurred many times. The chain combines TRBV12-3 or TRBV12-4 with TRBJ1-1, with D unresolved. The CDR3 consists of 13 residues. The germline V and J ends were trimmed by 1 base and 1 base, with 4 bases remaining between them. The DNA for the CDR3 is TGTGCCAGCAGTTTAGGGGGGAACACTGAAGCTTTCTTT. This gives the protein CASSLGGNTEAFF.

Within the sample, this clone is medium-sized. The CDR3 region is CASSPVGPYNEQFF. CDR3 bases: TGTGCCAGCAGTCCAGTGGGCCCCTACAATGAGCAGTTCTTC. This chain connects TRBV12-3 or TRBV12-4 to TRBJ2-1, with D unresolved. Trimming cost V 5 bases and J 2 bases, with 10 bases left between them. This CDR3 has 14 residues.

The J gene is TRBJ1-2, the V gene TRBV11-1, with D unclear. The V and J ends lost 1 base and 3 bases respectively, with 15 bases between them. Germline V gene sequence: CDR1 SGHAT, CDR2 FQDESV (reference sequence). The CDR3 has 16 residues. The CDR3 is CASSLDAVGSDYGYTF. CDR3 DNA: TGTGCCAGCAGCTTAGATGCAGTTGGATCAGACTATGGCTACACCTTC.

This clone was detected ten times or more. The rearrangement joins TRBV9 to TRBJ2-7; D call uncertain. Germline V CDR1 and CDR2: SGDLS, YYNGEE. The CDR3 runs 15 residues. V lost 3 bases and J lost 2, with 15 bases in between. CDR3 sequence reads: CASSAQCSQAYEQYF. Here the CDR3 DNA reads TGTGCCAGCAGCGCACAGTGTTCTCAGGCCTACGAGCAGTACTTC.

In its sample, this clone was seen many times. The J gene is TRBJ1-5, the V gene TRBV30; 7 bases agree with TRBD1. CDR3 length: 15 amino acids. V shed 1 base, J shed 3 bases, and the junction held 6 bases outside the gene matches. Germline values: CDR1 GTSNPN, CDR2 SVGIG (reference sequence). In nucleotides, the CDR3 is TGTGCCTGGAGTGACCGGGACAGCCACAATCAGCCCCAGCATTTT. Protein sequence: CAWSDRDSHNQPQHF.

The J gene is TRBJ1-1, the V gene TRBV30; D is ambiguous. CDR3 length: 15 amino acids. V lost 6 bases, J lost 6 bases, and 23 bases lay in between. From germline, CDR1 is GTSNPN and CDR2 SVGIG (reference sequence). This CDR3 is CACMTPGAVRAEAFF. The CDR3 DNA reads TGTGCCTGTATGACACCGGGAGCTGTGAGGGCTGAAGCTTTCTTT.

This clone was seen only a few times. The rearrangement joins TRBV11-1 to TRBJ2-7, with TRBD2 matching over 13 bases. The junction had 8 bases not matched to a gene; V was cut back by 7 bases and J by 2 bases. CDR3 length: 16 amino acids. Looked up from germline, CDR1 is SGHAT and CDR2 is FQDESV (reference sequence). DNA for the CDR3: TGTGCCAGCACGTTACTAGCGGGAGGGGGAACCTACGAGCAGTACTTC. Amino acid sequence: CASTLLAGGGTYEQYF.

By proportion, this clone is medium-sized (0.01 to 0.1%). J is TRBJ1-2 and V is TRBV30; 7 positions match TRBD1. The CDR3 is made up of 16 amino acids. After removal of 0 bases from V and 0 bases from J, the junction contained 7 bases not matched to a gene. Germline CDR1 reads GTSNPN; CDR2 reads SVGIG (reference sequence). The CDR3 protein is CAWSVKSDRTNYGYTF. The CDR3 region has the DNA TGTGCCTGGAGTGTAAAGTCGGACAGGACTAACTATGGCTACACCTTC.

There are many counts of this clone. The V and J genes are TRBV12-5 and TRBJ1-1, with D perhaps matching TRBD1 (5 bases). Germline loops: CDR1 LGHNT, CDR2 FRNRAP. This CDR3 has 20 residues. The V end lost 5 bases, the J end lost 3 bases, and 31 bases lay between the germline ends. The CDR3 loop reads CASGPPSYRRGAGRYTEAFF. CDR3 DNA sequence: TGTGCTAGTGGTCCCCCATCGTACAGGAGGGGCGCGGGGAGGTACACTGAAGCTTTCTTT.

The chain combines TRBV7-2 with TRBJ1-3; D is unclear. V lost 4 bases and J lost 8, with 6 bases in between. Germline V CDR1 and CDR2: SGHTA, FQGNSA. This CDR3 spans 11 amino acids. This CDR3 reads CASSSLDTIYF. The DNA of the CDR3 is TGTGCCAGCAGCTCTCTAGACACCATATATTTT. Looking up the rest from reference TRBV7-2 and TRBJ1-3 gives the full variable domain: GAGVSQSPSNKVTEKGKDVELRCDPISGHTALYWYRQSLGQGLEFLIYFQGNSAPDKSGLPSDRFSAERTGGSVSTLTIQRTQQEDSAVYLCASSSLDTIYFGEGSWLTVV.

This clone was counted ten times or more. CDR3 nucleotides: TGTGCCAGCAGTTTATTGGGGTCCGGGGAGCTGTTTTTT. Amino acid sequence: CASSLLGSGELFF. The V gene is TRBV28, the J gene TRBJ2-2, with D hard to call. Trimming left V 1 base short and J 6 bases short, with 6 bases between. Per the germline V gene, CDR1 is MDHEN and CDR2 is SYDVKM. The CDR3 has 13 residues.

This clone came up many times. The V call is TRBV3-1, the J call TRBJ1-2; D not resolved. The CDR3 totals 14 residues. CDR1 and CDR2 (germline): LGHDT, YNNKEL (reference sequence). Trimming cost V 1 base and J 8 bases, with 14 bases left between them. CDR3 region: CASSQGRTTGGYTF. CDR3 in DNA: TGTGCCAGCAGCCAAGGCAGGACCACGGGGGGCTACACCTTC.

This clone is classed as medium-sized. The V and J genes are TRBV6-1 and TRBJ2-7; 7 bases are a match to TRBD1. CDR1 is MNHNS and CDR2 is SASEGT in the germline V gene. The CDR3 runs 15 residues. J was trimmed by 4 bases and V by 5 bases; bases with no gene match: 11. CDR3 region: CASSSRWDSGYEQYF. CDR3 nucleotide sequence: TGTGCCAGCAGTTCGCGCTGGGACAGTGGATACGAGCAGTACTTC.

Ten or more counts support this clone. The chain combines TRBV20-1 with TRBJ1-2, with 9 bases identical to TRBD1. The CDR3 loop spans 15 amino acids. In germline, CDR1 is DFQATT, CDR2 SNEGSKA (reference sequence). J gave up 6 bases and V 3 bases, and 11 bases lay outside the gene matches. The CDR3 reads CSARDRGTGRHGYTF. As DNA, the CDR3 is TGCAGTGCTAGGGACCGCGGGACAGGGAGGCATGGCTACACCTTC.

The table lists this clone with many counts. CDR3 DNA: TGTGCCTGGAGCTTGGGGGAAAGTGAGCAGTTCTTC. Residues: CAWSLGESEQFF. J is TRBJ2-1 and V is TRBV30; either TRBD1 or TRBD2 may fit D (5 bases each). V lost 3 bases, J lost 9 bases, and 12 bases lay in between. Germline V lookup: CDR1 GTSNPN, CDR2 SVGIG (reference sequence). The CDR3 runs to 12 residues.

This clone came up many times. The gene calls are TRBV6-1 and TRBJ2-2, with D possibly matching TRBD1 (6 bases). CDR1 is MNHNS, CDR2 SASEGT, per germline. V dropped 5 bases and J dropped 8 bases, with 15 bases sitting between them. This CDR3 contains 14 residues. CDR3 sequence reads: CASSLPATGGELFF. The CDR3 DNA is TGTGCCAGCAGTTTACCGGCGACAGGAGGGGAGCTGTTTTTT.

CDR3 region: CAIPRGAVFETQYF. Here the CDR3 DNA reads TGTGCCATCCCCAGAGGGGCGGTCTTCGAGACCCAGTACTTC. The chain uses TRBV2 and TRBJ2-5; possibly TRBD1 or TRBD2 for D (5 bases each). This CDR3 has 14 residues. Germline CDR1 reads SNHLY; CDR2 reads FYNNEI. Deletions cut 10 bases from V and 5 bases from J, with 20 bases between.

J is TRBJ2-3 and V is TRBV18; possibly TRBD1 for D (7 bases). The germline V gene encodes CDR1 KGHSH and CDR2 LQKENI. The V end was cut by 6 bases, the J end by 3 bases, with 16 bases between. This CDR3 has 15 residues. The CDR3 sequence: CASSRLTGRTDTQYF. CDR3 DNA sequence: TGTGCCAGCTCTCGCTTGACAGGGAGGACAGATACGCAGTATTTT.